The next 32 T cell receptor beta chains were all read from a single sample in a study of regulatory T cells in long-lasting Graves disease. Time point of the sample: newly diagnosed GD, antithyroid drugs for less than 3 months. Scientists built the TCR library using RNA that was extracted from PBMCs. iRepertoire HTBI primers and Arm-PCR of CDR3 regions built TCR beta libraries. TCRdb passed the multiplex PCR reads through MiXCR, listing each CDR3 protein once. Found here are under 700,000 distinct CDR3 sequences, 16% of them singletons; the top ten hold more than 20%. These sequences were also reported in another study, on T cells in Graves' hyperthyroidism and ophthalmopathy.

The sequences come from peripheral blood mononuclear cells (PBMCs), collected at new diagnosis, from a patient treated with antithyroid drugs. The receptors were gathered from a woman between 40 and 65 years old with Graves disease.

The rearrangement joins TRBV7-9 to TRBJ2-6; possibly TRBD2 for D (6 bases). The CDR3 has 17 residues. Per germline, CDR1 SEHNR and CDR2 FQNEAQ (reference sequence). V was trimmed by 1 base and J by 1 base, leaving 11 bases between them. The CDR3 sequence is CASSLGGLYSGANVLTF. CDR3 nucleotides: TGTGCCAGCAGCTTAGGAGGACTATATTCTGGGGCCAACGTCCTGACTTTC.

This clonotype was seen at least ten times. CDR3 region: CAIRDSVTPTYNEQFF. CDR3 nucleotide sequence: TGTGCCATCAGAGACAGTGTCACCCCGACCTACAATGAGCAGTTCTTC. The rearrangement joins TRBV10-3 to TRBJ2-1; tentative D call: TRBD1 (5 bases). The germline V and J ends were trimmed by 6 bases and 2 bases, with 17 bases remaining between them. The CDR3 is 16 residues long. Germline CDR1 ENHRY, CDR2 SYGVKD.

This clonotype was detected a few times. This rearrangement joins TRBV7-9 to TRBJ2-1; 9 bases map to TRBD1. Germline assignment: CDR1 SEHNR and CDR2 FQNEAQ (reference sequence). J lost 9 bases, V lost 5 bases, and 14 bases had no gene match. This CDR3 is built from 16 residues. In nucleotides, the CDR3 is TGTGCCAGCAGCGTTCTTCCCGGGACAGGGTTGGGTGAGCAGTTCTTC. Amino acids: CASSVLPGTGLGEQFF.

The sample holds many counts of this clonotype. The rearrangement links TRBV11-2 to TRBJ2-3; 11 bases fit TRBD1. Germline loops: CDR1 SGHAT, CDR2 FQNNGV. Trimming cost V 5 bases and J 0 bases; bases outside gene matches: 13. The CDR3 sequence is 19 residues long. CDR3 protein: CASSTRGTGGPTSTDTQYF. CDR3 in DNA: TGTGCCAGCAGCACCAGAGGGACAGGGGGGCCAACTAGCACAGATACGCAGTATTTT.

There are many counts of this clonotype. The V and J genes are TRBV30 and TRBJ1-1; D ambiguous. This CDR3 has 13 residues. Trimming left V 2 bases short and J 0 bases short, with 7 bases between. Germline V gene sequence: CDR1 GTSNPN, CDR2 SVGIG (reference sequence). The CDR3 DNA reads TGTGCCTGGAGTCGACCCATGAACACTGAAGCTTTCTTT. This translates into CAWSRPMNTEAFF.

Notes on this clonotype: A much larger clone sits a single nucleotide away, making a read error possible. The CDR3 DNA is TGTGCCAGCCGTTTAGGGGATTCTCAGCCCCAGCATTTT. This translates into CASRLGDSQPQHF. The V gene is TRBV12-3 or TRBV12-4, the J gene TRBJ1-5; a weak D match, TRBD1 (5 bases). CDR3 size: 13 residues.

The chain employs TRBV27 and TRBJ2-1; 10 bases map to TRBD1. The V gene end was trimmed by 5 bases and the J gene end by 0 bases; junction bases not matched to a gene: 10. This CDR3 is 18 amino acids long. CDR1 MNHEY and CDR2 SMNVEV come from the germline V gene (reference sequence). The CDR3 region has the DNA TGTGCCAGCAGTCCCGGGACAGGGGCAATGAGCTCCTACAATGAGCAGTTCTTC. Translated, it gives CASSPGTGAMSSYNEQFF.

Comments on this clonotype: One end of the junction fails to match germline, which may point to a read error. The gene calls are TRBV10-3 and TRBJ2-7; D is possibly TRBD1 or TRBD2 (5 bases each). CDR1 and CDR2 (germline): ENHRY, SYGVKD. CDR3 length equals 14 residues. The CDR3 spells CAISDPGRSYEQYF. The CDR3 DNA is TGTGCCATCAGTGATCCGGGACGGTCCTATGAGCAGTACTTC.

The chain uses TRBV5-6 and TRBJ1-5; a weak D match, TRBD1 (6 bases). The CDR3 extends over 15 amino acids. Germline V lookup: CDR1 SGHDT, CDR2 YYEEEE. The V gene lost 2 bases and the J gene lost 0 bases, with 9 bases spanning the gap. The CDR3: CASSFYRVSNQPQHF. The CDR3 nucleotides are TGTGCCAGCAGCTTCTACAGGGTTAGCAATCAGCCCCAGCATTTT.

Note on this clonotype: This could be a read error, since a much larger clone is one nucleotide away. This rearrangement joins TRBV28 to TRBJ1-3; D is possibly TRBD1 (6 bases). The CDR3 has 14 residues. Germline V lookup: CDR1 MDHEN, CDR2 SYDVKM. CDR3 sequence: CASGLSRQANTIYF. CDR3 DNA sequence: TGTGCCAGCGGTTTATCCCGACAGGCAAACACCATATATTTT.

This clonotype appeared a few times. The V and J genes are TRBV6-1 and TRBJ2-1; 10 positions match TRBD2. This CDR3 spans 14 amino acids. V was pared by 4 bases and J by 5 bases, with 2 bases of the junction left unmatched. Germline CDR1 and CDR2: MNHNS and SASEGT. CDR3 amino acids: CASSGTSGDNEQFF. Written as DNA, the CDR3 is TGTGCCAGCAGTGGGACTAGCGGAGACAATGAGCAGTTCTTC.

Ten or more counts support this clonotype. This CDR3 is CAISESGRGINQPQHF. In nucleotides, the CDR3 is TGTGCCATCAGTGAGTCGGGGCGGGGGATCAATCAGCCCCAGCATTTT. The chain combines TRBV10-3 with TRBJ1-5, with a tentative D call TRBD1 (5 bases). Between the trimmed V and J ends, which lost 0 bases and 3 bases, there was a span of 12 bases. CDR1 and CDR2 (germline): ENHRY, SYGVKD. The CDR3 has 16 amino acids.

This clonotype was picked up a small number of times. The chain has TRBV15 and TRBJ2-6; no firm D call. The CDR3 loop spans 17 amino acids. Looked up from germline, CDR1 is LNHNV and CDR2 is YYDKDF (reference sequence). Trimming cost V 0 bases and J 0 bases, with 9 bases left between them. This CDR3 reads CATSRDVPHSGANVLTF. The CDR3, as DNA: TGTGCCACCAGCAGAGATGTACCGCACTCTGGGGCCAACGTCCTGACTTTC.

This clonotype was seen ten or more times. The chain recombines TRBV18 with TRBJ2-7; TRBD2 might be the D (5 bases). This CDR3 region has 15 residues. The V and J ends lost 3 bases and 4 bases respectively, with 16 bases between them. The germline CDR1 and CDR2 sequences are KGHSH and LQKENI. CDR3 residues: CASSPGGPATYEQYF. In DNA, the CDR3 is TGTGCCAGCTCACCGGGCGGGCCAGCGACTTACGAGCAGTACTTC.

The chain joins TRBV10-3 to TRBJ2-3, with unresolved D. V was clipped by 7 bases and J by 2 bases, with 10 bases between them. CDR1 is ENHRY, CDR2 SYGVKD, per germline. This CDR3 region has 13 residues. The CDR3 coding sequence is TGTGCCATCACCCATGCTCCCACAGATACGCAGTATTTT. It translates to CAITHAPTDTQYF.

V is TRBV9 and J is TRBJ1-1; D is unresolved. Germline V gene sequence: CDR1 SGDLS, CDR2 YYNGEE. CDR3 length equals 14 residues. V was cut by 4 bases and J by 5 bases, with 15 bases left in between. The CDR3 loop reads CASSLNGGGTEAFF. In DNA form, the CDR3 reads TGTGCCAGCAGCCTGAACGGAGGTGGGACTGAAGCTTTCTTT.

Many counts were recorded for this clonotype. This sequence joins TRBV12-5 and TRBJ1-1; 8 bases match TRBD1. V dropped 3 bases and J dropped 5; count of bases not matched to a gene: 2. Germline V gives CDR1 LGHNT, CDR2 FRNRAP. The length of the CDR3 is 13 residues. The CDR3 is CASGFDRGTEAFF. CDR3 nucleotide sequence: TGTGCTAGTGGTTTCGACAGGGGAACTGAAGCTTTCTTT.

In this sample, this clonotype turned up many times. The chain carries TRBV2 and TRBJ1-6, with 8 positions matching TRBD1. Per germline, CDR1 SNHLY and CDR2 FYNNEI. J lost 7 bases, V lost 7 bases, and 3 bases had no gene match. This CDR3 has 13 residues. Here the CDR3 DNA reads TGTGCCAGCAAGGACAGGGCCAATTCACCCCTCCACTTT. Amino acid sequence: CASKDRANSPLHF.

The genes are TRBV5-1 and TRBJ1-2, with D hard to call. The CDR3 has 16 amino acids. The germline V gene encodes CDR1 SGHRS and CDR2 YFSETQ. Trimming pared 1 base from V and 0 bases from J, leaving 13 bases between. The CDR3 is CASSLMAQSANYGYTF. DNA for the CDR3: TGCGCCAGCAGCTTGATGGCCCAATCGGCTAACTATGGCTACACCTTC.

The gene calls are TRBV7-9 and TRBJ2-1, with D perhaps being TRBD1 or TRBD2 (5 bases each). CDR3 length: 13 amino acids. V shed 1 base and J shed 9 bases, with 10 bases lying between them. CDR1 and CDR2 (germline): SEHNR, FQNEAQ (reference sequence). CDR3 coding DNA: TGTGCCAGCAGCTTAGATACTGGGGGTGAGCAGTTCTTC. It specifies CASSLDTGGEQFF.

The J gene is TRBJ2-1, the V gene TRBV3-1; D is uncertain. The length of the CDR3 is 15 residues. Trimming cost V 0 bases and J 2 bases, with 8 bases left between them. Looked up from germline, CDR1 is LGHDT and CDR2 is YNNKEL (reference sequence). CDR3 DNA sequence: TGTGCCAGCAGCCAAGAAACCGGTACCTACAATGAGCAGTTCTTC. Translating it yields CASSQETGTYNEQFF.

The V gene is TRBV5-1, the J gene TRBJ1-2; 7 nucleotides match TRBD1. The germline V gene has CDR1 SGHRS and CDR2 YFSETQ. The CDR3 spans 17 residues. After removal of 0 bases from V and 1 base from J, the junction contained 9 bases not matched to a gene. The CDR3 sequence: CASSLVYRGENNYGYTF. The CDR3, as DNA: TGCGCCAGCAGCTTGGTGTACAGGGGAGAGAATAACTATGGCTACACCTTC. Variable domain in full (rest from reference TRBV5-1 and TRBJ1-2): KAGVTQTPRYLIKTRGQQVTLSCSPISGHRSVSWYQQTPGQGLQFLFEYFSETQRNKGNFPGRFSGRQFSNSRSEMNVSTLELGDSALYLCASSLVYRGENNYGYTFGSGTRLTVV.

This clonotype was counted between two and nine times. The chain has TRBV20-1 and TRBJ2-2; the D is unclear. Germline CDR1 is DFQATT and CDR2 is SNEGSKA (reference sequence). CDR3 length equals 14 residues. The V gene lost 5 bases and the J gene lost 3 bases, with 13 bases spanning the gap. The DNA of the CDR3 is TGCAGTGCTCCCGCCCCAACGGACACCGGGGAGCTGTTTTTT. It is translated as CSAPAPTDTGELFF.

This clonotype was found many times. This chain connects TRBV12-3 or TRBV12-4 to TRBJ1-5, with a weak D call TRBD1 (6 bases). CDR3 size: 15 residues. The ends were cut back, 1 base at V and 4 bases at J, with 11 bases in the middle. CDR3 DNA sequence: TGTGCCAGCAGTTTAGGGTCGCAGGGGAATCAGCCCCAGCATTTT. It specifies CASSLGSQGNQPQHF.

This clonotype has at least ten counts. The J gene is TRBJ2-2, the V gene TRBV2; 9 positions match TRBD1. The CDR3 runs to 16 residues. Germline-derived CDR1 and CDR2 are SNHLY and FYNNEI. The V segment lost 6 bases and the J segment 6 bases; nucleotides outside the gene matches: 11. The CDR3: CASSPIPGQGAGELFF. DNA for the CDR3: TGTGCCAGCAGCCCTATTCCGGGACAGGGAGCCGGGGAGCTGTTTTTT.

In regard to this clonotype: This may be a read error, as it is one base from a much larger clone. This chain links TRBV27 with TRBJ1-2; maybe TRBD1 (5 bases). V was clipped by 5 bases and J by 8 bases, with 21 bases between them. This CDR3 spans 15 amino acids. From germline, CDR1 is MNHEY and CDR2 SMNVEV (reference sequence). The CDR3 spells CASSTYQGRRIGYTF. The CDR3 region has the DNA TGTGCCAGCAGTACCTATCAGGGAAGGCGAATAGGCTACACCTTC.

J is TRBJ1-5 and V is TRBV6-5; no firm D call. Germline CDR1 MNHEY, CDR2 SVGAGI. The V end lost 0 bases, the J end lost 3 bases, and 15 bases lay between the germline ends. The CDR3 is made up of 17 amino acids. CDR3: CASSYSAGGFFNQPQHF. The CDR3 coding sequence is TGTGCCAGCAGTTACTCTGCAGGTGGCTTTTTCAATCAGCCCCAGCATTTT.

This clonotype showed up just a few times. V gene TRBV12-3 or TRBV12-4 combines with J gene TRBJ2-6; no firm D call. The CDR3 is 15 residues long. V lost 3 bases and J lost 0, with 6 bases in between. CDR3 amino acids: CASSFGDSGANVLTF. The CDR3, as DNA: TGTGCCAGCAGTTTCGGTGACTCTGGGGCCAACGTCCTGACTTTC.

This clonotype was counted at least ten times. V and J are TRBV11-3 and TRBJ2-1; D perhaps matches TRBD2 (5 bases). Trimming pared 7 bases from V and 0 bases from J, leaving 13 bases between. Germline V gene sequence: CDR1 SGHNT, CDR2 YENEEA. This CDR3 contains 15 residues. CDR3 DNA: TGTGCCAGCACCCGGCAGGCGGGCTCCTACAATGAGCAGTTCTTC. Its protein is CASTRQAGSYNEQFF.

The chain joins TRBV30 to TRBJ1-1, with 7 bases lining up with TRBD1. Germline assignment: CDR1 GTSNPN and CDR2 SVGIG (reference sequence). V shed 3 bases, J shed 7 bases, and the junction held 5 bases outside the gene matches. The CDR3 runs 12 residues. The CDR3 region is CAWSGQANEAFF. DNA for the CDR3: TGTGCCTGGAGCGGACAGGCTAATGAAGCTTTCTTT.

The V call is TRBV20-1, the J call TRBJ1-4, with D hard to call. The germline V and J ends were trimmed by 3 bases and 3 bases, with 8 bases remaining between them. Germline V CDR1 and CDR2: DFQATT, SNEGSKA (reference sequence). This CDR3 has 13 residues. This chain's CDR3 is CSASVRANEKLFF. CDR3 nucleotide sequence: TGCAGTGCTAGTGTTAGGGCTAATGAAAAACTGTTTTTT.

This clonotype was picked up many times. The CDR3 here is CASSPLGTQFTDTQYF. CDR3 DNA: TGTGCCAGCTCACCGCTCGGGACTCAGTTCACAGATACGCAGTATTTT. This rearrangement joins TRBV18 to TRBJ2-3; tentative D call: TRBD2 (6 bases). This CDR3 is built from 16 residues. Germline CDR1 KGHSH, CDR2 LQKENI. Trimming took off 3 bases at V and 2 bases at J, with 15 bases between the two ends.